This T cell receptor beta chain was obtained from a study of graft-versus-host responses after intestinal transplantation. Study in general: Among the recipients, all got anti-thymocyte globulin induction and then tacrolimus and steroids for two to four years. Points from the study as a whole: Some GvH clones were seen earlier in gut or blood, suggesting intestinal origin. Individuals carrying graft-donor T cell macrochimerism showed high graft-versus-host to host-versus-graft clonal ratios in allografts. There was an association between peak levels of circulating GvH clones and early post-transplant HvG declines.

Libraries were prepared by immunoSEQ multiplex PCR; TCRdb keeps only in-frame clonotypes and omits some of them. The data hold some 31,000 clones, with around 92% observed a single time. Trimming stripped 5 bases from V and 7 bases from J, with 13 bases between. The CDR3 contains 14 residues. Per the germline V gene, CDR1 is SGHRS and CDR2 is YFSETQ. For this clone: As yet, its antigen is unknown.

The chain recombines TRBV5-1 with TRBJ1-6, with D perhaps matching TRBD1 (5 bases). This clonotype was sampled from a human patient who received an intestinal transplant, so some T cells may come from the graft donor. Here the sequenced sample was PBMCs, taken about ten weeks after intestinal transplant. The CDR3, as DNA: TGCGCCAGCAGTCCTTTTAACAGGAATTCACCCCTCCACTTT. Its translation: CASSPFNRNSPLHF.